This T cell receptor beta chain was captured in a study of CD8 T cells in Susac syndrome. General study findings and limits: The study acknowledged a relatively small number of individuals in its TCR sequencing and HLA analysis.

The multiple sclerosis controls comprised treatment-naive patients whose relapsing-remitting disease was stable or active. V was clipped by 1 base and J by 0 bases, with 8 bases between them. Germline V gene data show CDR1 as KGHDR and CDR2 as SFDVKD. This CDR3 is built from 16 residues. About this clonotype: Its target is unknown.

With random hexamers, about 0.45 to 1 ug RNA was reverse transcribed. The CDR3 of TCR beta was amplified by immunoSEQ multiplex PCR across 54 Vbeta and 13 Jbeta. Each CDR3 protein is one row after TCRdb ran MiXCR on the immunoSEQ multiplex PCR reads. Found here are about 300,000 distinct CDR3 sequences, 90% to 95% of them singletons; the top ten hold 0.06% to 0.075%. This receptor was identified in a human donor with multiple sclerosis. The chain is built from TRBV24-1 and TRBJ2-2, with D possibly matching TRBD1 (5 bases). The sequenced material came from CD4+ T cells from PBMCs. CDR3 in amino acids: CATSDLETANTGELFF. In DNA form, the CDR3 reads TGTGCCACCAGTGATTTAGAGACAGCGAACACCGGGGAGCTGTTTTTT.